The clone carrying this TCR beta chain was observed a handful of times. Antigen unknown. Template switching by 5'RACE produced TCR cDNA, adding a universal primer site and UMIs. TCRdb redid the calling of the 5' RACE reads with MiXCR, one entry per CDR3 protein. The sample carries 600,000 to 750,000 distinct CDR3 sequences, approximately 13% recorded once. These data belong to a study of T cells after yellow fever vaccination. Study-wide context: For low cell numbers, libraries were made with SMART-Seq v4 Ultra Low Input. Findings and limits, study-wide: The booster response re-showed most primary clones: roughly 97% CD4, around 87% CD8. Shared CD4/CD8 clonotypes were a small share, likely from convergent recombination.

V shed 2 bases and J shed 3 bases, with 21 bases lying between them. Germline V gene lookup returns CDR1 GTSNPN and CDR2 SVGIG (reference sequence). The CDR3 is 17 amino acids. Sequencing used PBMCs, obtained on the day of the yellow fever booster vaccination. The TCR comes from a man under 40 who received the YFV17D yellow fever vaccine. V and J are TRBV30 and TRBJ2-3; D tentatively fits TRBD1 or TRBD2 (5 bases each). The CDR3 loop is CAWSRGVSEGVTDTQYF. The CDR3 nucleotides are TGTGCCTGGAGTAGAGGGGTTAGCGAAGGGGTGACAGATACGCAGTATTTT. Variable domain in full (rest from reference TRBV30 and TRBJ2-3): SQTIHQWPATLVQPVGSPLSLECTVEGTSNPNLYWYRQAAGRGLQLLFYSVGIGQISSEVPQNLSASRPQDRQFILSSKKLLLSDSGFYLCAWSRGVSEGVTDTQYFGPGTRLTVL.